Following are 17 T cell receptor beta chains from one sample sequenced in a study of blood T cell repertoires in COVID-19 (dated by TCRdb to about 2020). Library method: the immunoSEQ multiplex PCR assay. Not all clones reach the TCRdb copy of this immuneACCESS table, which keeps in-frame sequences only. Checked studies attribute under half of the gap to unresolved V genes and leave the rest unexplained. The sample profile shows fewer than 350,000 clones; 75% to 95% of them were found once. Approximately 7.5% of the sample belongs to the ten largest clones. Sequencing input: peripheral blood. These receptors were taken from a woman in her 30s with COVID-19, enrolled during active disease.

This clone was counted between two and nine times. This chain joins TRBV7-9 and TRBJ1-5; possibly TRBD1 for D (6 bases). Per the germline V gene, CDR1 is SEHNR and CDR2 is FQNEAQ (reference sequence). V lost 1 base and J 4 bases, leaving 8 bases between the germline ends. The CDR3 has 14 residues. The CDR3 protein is CASSLEGGNQPQHF. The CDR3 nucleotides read TGTGCCAGCAGCTTAGAGGGGGGGAATCAGCCCCAGCATTTT.

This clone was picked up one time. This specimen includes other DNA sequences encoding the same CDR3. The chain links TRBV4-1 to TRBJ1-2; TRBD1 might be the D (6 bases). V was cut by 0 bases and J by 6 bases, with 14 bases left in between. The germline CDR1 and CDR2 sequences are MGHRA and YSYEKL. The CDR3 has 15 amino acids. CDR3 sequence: CASSQDWAGEDGYTF. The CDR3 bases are TGCGCCAGCAGCCAAGACTGGGCAGGGGAAGATGGCTACACCTTC.

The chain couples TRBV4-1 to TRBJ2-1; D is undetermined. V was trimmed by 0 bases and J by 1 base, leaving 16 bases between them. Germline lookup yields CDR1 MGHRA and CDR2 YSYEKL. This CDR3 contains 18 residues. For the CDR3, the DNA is TGCGCCAGCAGCCAAGATGAGATCCTGGCGGTTTCCTACAATGAGCAGTTCTTC. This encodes CASSQDEILAVSYNEQFF.

The CDR3 DNA sequence: TGTGCCAGCAGCGTAGTTGCGCGGGAGACAGATACGCAGTATTTT. Its translation: CASSVVARETDTQYF. The rearrangement joins TRBV9 to TRBJ2-3, with 7 bases aligning to TRBD2. V was clipped by 0 bases and J by 3 bases; unmatched bases: 4. The germline V gene has CDR1 SGDLS and CDR2 YYNGEE. This CDR3 is 15 amino acids long.

The CDR3 reads CASSSYDRFNQPQHF. CDR3 DNA sequence: TGTGCCAGCAGTTCCTATGACAGGTTCAATCAGCCCCAGCATTTT. The chain is built from TRBV28 and TRBJ1-5, with D tentatively TRBD1 (6 bases). V lost 4 bases, J lost 3 bases, and 13 bases lay in between. CDR1 MDHEN and CDR2 SYDVKM come from the germline V gene. The CDR3 spans 15 residues.

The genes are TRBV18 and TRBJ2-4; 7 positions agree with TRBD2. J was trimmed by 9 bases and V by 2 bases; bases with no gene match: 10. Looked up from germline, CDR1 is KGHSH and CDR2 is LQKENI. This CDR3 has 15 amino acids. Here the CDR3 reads CASSPVDRGRRIQYF. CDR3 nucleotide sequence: TGTGCCAGCTCACCAGTAGATCGCGGGAGACGCATTCAGTACTTC.

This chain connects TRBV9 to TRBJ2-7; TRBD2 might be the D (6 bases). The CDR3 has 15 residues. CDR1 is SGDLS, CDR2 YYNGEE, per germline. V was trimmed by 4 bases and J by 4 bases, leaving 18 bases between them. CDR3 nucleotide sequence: TGTGCCAGCAGCCCAGAGGGAGGTCGGCCGTACGAGCAGTACTTC. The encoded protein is CASSPEGGRPYEQYF.

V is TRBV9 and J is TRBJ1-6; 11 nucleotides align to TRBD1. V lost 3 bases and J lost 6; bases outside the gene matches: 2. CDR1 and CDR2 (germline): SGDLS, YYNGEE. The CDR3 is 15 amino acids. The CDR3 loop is CASSGGTGGNSPLHF. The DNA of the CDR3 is TGTGCCAGCAGCGGAGGGACAGGGGGTAATTCACCCCTCCACTTT. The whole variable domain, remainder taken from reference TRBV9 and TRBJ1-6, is DSGVTQTPKHLITATGQRVTLRCSPRSGDLSVYWYQQSLDQGLQFLIQYYNGEERAKGNILERFSAQQFPDLHSELNLSSLELGDSALYFCASSGGTGGNSPLHFGNGTRLTVT.

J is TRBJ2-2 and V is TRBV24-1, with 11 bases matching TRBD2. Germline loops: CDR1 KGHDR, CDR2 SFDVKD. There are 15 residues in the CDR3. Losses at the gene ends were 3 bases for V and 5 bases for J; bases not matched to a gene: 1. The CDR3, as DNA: TGTGCCACCAGTGATCTAGCGGGAGGAACCGGGGAGCTGTTTTTT. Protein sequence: CATSDLAGGTGELFF.

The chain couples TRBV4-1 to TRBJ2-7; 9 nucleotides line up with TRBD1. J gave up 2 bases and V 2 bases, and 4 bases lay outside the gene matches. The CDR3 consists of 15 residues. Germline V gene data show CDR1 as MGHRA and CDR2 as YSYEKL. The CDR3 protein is CASSQPGTGTYEQYF. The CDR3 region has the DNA TGCGCCAGCAGCCAACCCGGGACAGGGACCTACGAGCAGTACTTC.

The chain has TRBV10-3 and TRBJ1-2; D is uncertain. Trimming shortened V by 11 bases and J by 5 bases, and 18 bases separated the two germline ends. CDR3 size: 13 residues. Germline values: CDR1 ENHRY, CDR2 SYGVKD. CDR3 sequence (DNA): TGTGCCGTTGGATCGGGTTGGGTTTATGGCTACACCTTC. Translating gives CAVGSGWVYGYTF.

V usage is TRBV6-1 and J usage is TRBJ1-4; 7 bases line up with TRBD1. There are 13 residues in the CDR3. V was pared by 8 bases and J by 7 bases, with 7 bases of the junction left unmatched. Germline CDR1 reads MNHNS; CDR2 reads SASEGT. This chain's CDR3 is CASRRQGFEKLFF. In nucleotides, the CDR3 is TGTGCCAGCCGGAGACAGGGTTTTGAAAAACTGTTTTTT.

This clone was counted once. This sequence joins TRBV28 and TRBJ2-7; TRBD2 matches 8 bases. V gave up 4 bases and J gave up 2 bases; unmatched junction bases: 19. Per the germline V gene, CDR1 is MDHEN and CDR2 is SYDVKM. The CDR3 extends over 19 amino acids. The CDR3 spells CASSYGQVIAGSGTYEQYF. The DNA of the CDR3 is TGTGCCAGCAGTTACGGTCAGGTGATAGCGGGGTCCGGTACCTACGAGCAGTACTTC.

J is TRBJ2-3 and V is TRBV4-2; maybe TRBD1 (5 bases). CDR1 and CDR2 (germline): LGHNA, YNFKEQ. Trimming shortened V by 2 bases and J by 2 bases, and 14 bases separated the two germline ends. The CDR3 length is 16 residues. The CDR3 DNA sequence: TGTGCCAGCAGCCAAAATCAGGGCCTCAACACAGATACGCAGTATTTT. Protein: CASSQNQGLNTDTQYF.

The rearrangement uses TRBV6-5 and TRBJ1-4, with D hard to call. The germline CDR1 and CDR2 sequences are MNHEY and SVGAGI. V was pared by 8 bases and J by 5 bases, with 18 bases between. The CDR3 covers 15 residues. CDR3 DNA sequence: TGTGCCAGCCAACGGGTTAGGACTATAAATGAAAAACTGTTTTTT. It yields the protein CASQRVRTINEKLFF.

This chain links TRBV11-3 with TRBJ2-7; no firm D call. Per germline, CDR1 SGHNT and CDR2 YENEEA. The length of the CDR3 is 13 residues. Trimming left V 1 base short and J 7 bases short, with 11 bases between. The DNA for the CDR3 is TGTGCCAGCAGCTTAGCCTTTGAGGAAGAGCAGTACTTC. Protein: CASSLAFEEEQYF.

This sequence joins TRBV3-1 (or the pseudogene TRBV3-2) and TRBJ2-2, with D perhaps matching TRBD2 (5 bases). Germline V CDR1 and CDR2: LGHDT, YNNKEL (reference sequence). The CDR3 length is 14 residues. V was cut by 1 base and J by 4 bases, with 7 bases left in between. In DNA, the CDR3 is TGTGCCAGCAGCCAAGGTGGAGGCACCGGGGAGCTGTTTTTT. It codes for CASSQGGGTGELFF.